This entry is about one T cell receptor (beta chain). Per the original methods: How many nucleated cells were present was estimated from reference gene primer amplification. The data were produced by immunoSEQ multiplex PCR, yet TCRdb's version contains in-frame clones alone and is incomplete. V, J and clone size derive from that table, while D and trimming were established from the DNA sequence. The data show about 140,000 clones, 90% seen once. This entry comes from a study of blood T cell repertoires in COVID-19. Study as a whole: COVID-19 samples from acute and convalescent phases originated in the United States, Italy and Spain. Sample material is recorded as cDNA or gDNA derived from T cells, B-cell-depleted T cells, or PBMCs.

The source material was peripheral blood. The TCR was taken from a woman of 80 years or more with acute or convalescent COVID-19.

CDR3: CASSLRGAPATGELFF. CDR3 nucleotides: TGTGCCAGCAGCTTACGGGGGGCGCCGGCCACCGGGGAGCTGTTTTTT. The rearrangement joins TRBV7-3 to TRBJ2-2, with D possibly being TRBD2 (7 bases). CDR3 length equals 16 residues. Trimming shortened V by 2 bases and J by 4 bases, and 14 bases separated the two germline ends. Germline V gives CDR1 SGHTA, CDR2 FQGTGA.